The present T cell receptor beta chain was sequenced within a study of T cell responses to AZD1222 COVID-19 vaccine. Background on the study: Investigators merged groups given second doses at roughly 4 or roughly 12 weeks.

The count of this clone is one. V gave up 6 bases and J gave up 8 bases; unmatched junction bases: 11. The CDR3 loop spans 15 amino acids. Per the germline V gene, CDR1 is SGHAT and CDR2 is FQDESV (reference sequence). Assay used: immunoSEQ multiplex PCR; TCRdb lists only in-frame clones, some missing. The repertoire has 150,000 or so clones, about nine tenths of them found once; the top ten carry 5%. The rearrangement links TRBV11-1 to TRBJ1-4; 8 bases map to TRBD1. Here the sequenced sample was peripheral blood, taken on day 0 of AZD1222 vaccination. The TCR sequence derives from an adult in good health. CDR3 loop: CASSLSRGRREKLFF. The CDR3, as DNA: TGTGCCAGCAGTTTATCCAGGGGGCGCCGAGAAAAACTGTTTTTT. Variable domain in full (rest from reference TRBV11-1 and TRBJ1-4): EAEVAQSPRYKITEKSQAVAFWCDPISGHATLYWYRQILGQGPELLVQFQDESVVDDSQLPKDRFSAERLKGVDSTLKIQPAELGDSAMYLCASSLSRGRREKLFFGSGTQLSVL.